The present entry profiles one T cell receptor beta chain with its context. The record originates from a study of T cell responses to AZD1222 COVID-19 vaccine. Whole-study context: Pooling covered second doses at about 4 or about 12 weeks.

Looked up from germline, CDR1 is MDHEN and CDR2 is SYDVKM. This CDR3 spans 14 amino acids. V was pared by 2 bases and J by 1 base, with 8 bases between. Libraries were prepared by immunoSEQ multiplex PCR; TCRdb keeps only in-frame clonotypes and omits some of them. The sample lists over 150,000 clones, roughly 92% occurring once. The chain links TRBV28 to TRBJ1-1, with D unclear. The material sequenced was peripheral blood, taken on day 0 of AZD1222 vaccination. This sequence was found in an adult in good health. The CDR3 DNA sequence: TGTGCCAGCAGTTTAGGCCTCGCGAACACTGAAGCTTTCTTT. Amino acid sequence: CASSLGLANTEAFF. Variable domain in full (rest from reference TRBV28 and TRBJ1-1): DVKVTQSSRYLVKRTGEKVFLECVQDMDHENMFWYRQDPGLGLRLIYFSYDVKMKEKGDIPEGYSVSREKKERFSLILESASTNQTSMYLCASSLGLANTEAFFGQGTRLTVV.